Presented here are 15 T cell receptor beta chains from one specimen sequenced in a study of vaccination and CD4 T cells after COVID-19. Sequence data for DNA of cultured CD4+ T cells were generated by the Oncomine TCR Beta short-read assay. Each CDR3 protein is one row after TCRdb ran MiXCR on the PCR reads. The data show about 18,000 distinct CDR3 sequences, roughly 50% seen once. Treatment in this sample: approximately nine-day PBMC culture with coronavirus spike peptide pools or control peptides (ViraFEST assay). These receptors lack a known antigen. The sample taken for sequencing was CD4+ T cells from blood, cultured in vitro. Receptors originate from a human donor who had recovered from COVID-19.

The sample holds a few counts of this clonotype. The chain has TRBV21-1 and TRBJ1-1. TRBV21-1 is described as a pseudogene. CDR3 length equals 10 residues. As DNA, the CDR3 is TGTGCCAGCAGCAGACGGGGAGCTTTCTTT. It yields the protein CASSRRGAFF.

This clonotype has a single count. Here the CDR3 DNA reads TGTGCCAGCATCAAAGGGGGACCTGGAAACACCATATATTTT. It yields the protein CASIKGGPGNTIYF. V usage is TRBV27 and J usage is TRBJ1-3, with TRBD1 as a possible D gene (6 bases). The germline V gene encodes CDR1 MNHEY and CDR2 SMNVEV (reference sequence). The CDR3 has 14 amino acids. Trimming stripped 7 bases from V and 2 bases from J, with 12 bases between.

A single count supports this clonotype. The chain recombines TRBV5-4 with TRBJ1-1, with 9 bases matching TRBD1. The CDR3 is 13 amino acids. Germline lookup yields CDR1 SGHNT and CDR2 YYREEE (reference sequence). Trimming removed 0 bases from V and 11 bases from J; junction bases left unmatched: 5. CDR3 nucleotides: TGTGCCAGCAGCTTGGAAGGAGGGACAGGGGCTTTCTTT. This gives the protein CASSLEGGTGAFF.

The rearrangement links TRBV28 to TRBJ2-3; the D gene is possibly TRBD1 (5 bases). The CDR3 loop spans 15 amino acids. The V end lost 5 bases, the J end lost 3 bases, and 15 bases lay between the germline ends. The germline gives CDR1 MDHEN, CDR2 SYDVKM. This CDR3 reads CASSHIQGNTDTQYF. CDR3 sequence (DNA): TGTGCCAGCAGTCACATTCAGGGTAATACAGATACGCAGTATTTT.

The rearrangement links TRBV27 to TRBJ2-2, with D tentatively TRBD2 (6 bases). V was pared by 3 bases and J by 3 bases, with 14 bases between. The CDR3 length is 16 residues. The germline gives CDR1 MNHEY, CDR2 SMNVEV (reference sequence). CDR3 protein: CASSFLGGVYTGELFF. The CDR3 nucleotides are TGTGCCAGCAGTTTCCTAGGAGGGGTCTACACCGGGGAGCTGTTTTTT.

This clonotype has just a few counts. V usage is TRBV7-3 and J usage is TRBJ2-5; perhaps D is TRBD1 or TRBD2 (5 bases each). V was clipped by 8 bases and J by 5 bases, with 15 bases between them. CDR1 is SGHTA and CDR2 is FQGTGA in the germline V gene. The CDR3 has 13 amino acids. The DNA for the CDR3 is TGTGCCAGCGCGACGGGGCAACGGGAGACCCAGTACTTC. Translated, it gives CASATGQRETQYF.

This rearrangement joins TRBV19 to TRBJ2-3, with a tentative D call TRBD1 (6 bases). The V gene lost 1 base and the J gene lost 1 base, with 9 bases spanning the gap. Looked up from germline, CDR1 is LNHDA and CDR2 is SQIVND (reference sequence). This CDR3 comprises 15 residues. The CDR3 coding sequence is TGTGCCAGTAGTATAGGACAGGTCGGCACAGATACGCAGTATTTT. This codes for CASSIGQVGTDTQYF.

The chain recombines TRBV20-1 with TRBJ2-1; maybe TRBD2 (5 bases). The germline V gene encodes CDR1 DFQATT and CDR2 SNEGSKA (reference sequence). The CDR3 loop spans 16 amino acids. V lost 0 bases and J 0 bases, leaving 12 bases between the germline ends. This chain's CDR3 is CSARDPRLSSYNEQFF. The CDR3 region has the DNA TGCAGTGCTAGAGATCCCCGACTAAGCTCCTACAATGAGCAGTTCTTC.

This chain uses TRBV6-2 or TRBV6-3 with TRBJ2-1; D gene uncertain. The CDR3 runs 11 residues. Germline V gene sequence: CDR1 MNHEY, CDR2 SVGEGT. V lost 2 bases, J lost 7 bases, and 3 bases lay in between. As DNA, the CDR3 is TGTGCCAGCAGTTACAGGAATGAGCAGTTCTTC. Its translation is CASSYRNEQFF.

The chain has TRBV7-8 and TRBJ1-2; tentatively, D is TRBD1 (5 bases). Germline V gene data show CDR1 as SGHVS and CDR2 as FQNEAQ. The CDR3 spans 13 residues. V gave up 1 base and J gave up 8 bases, with 11 bases separating them. The DNA for the CDR3 is TGTGCCAGCAGCTTAGTGGGCGGGGCGGGCTACACCTTC. Its translation is CASSLVGGAGYTF.

V usage is TRBV19 and J usage is TRBJ2-7, with 11 positions matching TRBD1. J was trimmed by 7 bases and V by 4 bases; bases with no gene match: 9. This CDR3 is built from 15 residues. Germline V gives CDR1 LNHDA, CDR2 SQIVND (reference sequence). The CDR3 region has the DNA TGTGCCAGTAGTAACACCGGGACAGGGGGTCGGGAGCAGTACTTC. As protein: CASSNTGTGGREQYF.

V gene TRBV10-3 combines with J gene TRBJ1-2, with D tentatively TRBD1 (5 bases). Between the trimmed V and J ends, which lost 4 bases and 6 bases, there was a span of 18 bases. Germline CDR1 reads ENHRY; CDR2 reads SYGVKD. This CDR3 comprises 15 residues. The CDR3 protein is CAISGPNEEGHGYTF. DNA of the CDR3: TGTGCCATCAGTGGCCCCAATGAAGAGGGACATGGCTACACCTTC.

The CDR3 region is CASSPWWRGEGYTF. The CDR3 region has the DNA TGTGCCAGCTCACCCTGGTGGAGGGGTGAGGGCTACACCTTC. The J gene is TRBJ1-2, the V gene TRBV18, with D perhaps matching TRBD1 (5 bases). Trimming took 3 bases from V and 8 from J, leaving 16 bases between them. CDR1 and CDR2 from the germline V gene are KGHSH and LQKENI. The CDR3 sequence is 14 residues long.

The chain has TRBV7-9 and TRBJ1-1; TRBD1 matches at 7 bases. V lost 5 bases, J lost 0 bases, and 3 bases stayed unmatched. This CDR3 has 14 residues. CDR1 SEHNR and CDR2 FQNEAQ come from the germline V gene (reference sequence). For the CDR3, the DNA is TGTGCCAGCAGCACCGGGACAGTGAACACTGAAGCTTTCTTT. Translating it yields CASSTGTVNTEAFF.

The gene calls are TRBV6-2 or TRBV6-3 and TRBJ2-1, with TRBD2 as a possible D gene (5 bases). V was trimmed by 3 bases and J by 10 bases, leaving 13 bases between them. From germline, CDR1 is MNHEY and CDR2 SVGEGT. The CDR3 has 13 residues. CDR3 loop: CASSYAGRREQFF. The DNA for the CDR3 is TGTGCCAGCAGTTATGCGGGCCGGAGAGAGCAGTTCTTC.